This TCR beta chain was captured by sequencing in a study of blood T cell repertoires in COVID-19. CDR1 SEHNR and CDR2 FQNEAQ come from the germline V gene (reference sequence). J lost 5 bases, V lost 3 bases, and 8 bases had no gene match. The CDR3 is 16 amino acids. In the authors' workflow: It was from reference gene primer amplification that nucleated cell counts were estimated. Profiled with immunoSEQ multiplex PCR; TCRdb holds only in-frame clones, not every one. That table furnishes V, J and clone size, whereas the DNA furnished D and trimming. The sample records about 100,000 clones, about 91% being singletons.

The sample taken for sequencing was peripheral blood. This rearrangement joins TRBV7-9 to TRBJ2-2; 8 bases are a match to TRBD1. This clonotype was obtained from a man aged 50 or older with active or convalescent COVID-19. CDR3 coding DNA: TGTGCCAGCAGCTTCCCGGACAGGGTTGTGACCGGGGAGCTGTTTTTT. Translating it yields CASSFPDRVVTGELFF.